This T cell receptor (beta chain) was observed in a study of blood T cell repertoires in COVID-19. Per the original data handling: By means of reference gene primer amplification, nucleated cell counts were estimated. Measured with immunoSEQ multiplex PCR; TCRdb has only the in-frame clones, and not every one. V and J calls and clone size are copied from that table; D and trimming were computed from the DNA. The top ten hold just under 4% of the sample, which has fewer than 350,000 clones, roughly nine tenths seen once. Per the germline V gene, CDR1 is MGHDK and CDR2 is SYGVNS. V lost 3 bases, J lost 3 bases, and 10 bases lay in between. The CDR3 runs to 14 residues.

The chain joins TRBV25-1 to TRBJ2-3, with D tentatively TRBD1 (5 bases). The sequence came from a woman in her fifties or sixties with COVID-19, enrolled during active disease. Sequencing was carried out using peripheral blood. The CDR3 reads CASSDARATDTQYF. CDR3 nucleotides: TGTGCCAGCAGTGACGCCAGGGCTACAGATACGCAGTATTTT.